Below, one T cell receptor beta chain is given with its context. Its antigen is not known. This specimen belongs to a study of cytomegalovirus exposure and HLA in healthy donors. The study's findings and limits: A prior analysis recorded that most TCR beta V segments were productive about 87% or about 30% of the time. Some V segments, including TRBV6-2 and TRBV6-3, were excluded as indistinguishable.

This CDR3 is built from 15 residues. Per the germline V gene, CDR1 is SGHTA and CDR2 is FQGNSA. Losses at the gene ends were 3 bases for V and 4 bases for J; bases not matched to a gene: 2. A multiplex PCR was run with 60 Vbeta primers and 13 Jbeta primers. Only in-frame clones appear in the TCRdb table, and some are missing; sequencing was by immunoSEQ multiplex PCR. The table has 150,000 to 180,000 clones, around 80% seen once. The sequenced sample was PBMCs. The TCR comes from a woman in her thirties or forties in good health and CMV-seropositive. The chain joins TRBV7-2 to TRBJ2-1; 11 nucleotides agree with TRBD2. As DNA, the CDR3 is TGTGCCAGCAGCTTTACTAGCGGGAGTTACAATGAGCAGTTCTTC. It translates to CASSFTSGSYNEQFF.